The 25 T cell receptor beta chains given below trace back to one sample, sequenced in a study of Graves' ophthalmopathy and Graves' hyperthyroidism (dated by TCRdb to 2016 to 2019). The run used an Illumina HiSeq 2000. For repertoire sequencing, TCR beta CDR3 regions were amplified from RNA transcripts. The first round was an RT-PCR using HTBI primers with the Qiagen OneStep RT-PCR kit, and this first round was followed by a second-round multiplex PCR, then size selection and purification. In TCRdb, the public reads were trimmed at Q25 with fastp and aligned with MiXCR, with productive beta chains retained. Rows with one shared CDR3 protein collapse into an entry with the most common genes and DNA. Present in this sample are about 420,000 distinct CDR3 sequences, around 21% of which were seen just once. Jointly, the top ten make up roughly 3% of the sample. The specimen was peripheral blood. These receptor sequences come from a woman aged 18-29 years with stable Graves' hyperthyroidism. Donor details come from another sample of the same person, matched by shared clones.

This clonotype showed up many times. The gene calls are TRBV5-1 and TRBJ2-5; D is unclear. Germline V gene lookup returns CDR1 SGHRS and CDR2 YFSETQ. The CDR3 is 11 residues long. V lost 4 bases, J lost 7 bases, and 8 bases lay in between. CDR3 sequence: CASSVDVTQYF. The CDR3 region has the DNA TGCGCCAGCAGCGTGGATGTGACCCAGTACTTC.

About this clonotype: A read error is possible here, since a much larger clone lies one base away. The missing conserved phenylalanine or tryptophan at the end of this CDR3 makes a read error likely. The chain links TRBV7-3 to TRBJ2-5; 7 bases line up with TRBD2. The CDR3 extends over 15 amino acids. With V trimmed by 5 bases and J by 2 bases, 8 bases remained unmatched. Germline values: CDR1 SGHTA, CDR2 FQGTGA. The CDR3 sequence: CASSLGRGGQETQYL. CDR3 in DNA: TGTGCCAGCAGCCTAGGGAGGGGCGGACAAGAGACCCAGTACTTG.

In its sample, this clonotype was seen many times. The V call is TRBV2, the J call TRBJ2-7, with D possibly being TRBD1 (7 bases). With 7 bases removed from V and 7 bases from J, the gap between germline ends came to 23 bases. This CDR3 is 15 amino acids long. Germline values: CDR1 SNHLY, CDR2 FYNNEI. CDR3 residues: CASTRQGGNPREQYF. The CDR3 DNA reads TGTGCCAGCACCAGACAGGGCGGGAACCCTAGGGAGCAGTACTTC.

The chain is built from TRBV12-3 or TRBV12-4 and TRBJ1-2; no firm D call. The V gene lost 6 bases and the J gene lost 4 bases, with 12 bases spanning the gap. The CDR3 totals 13 residues. For the CDR3, the DNA is TGTGCCAGCAGGGCTCCAAGGAGCTATGGCTACACCTTC. It translates to CASRAPRSYGYTF.

This clonotype occurred many times. This sequence joins TRBV28 and TRBJ2-5; D perhaps matches TRBD2 (5 bases). The V end was cut by 7 bases, the J end by 5 bases, with 17 bases between. The germline CDR1 and CDR2 sequences are MDHEN and SYDVKM. The CDR3 has 14 residues. CDR3 coding DNA: TGTGCCAGCAACCCTTCGGGGTTTTGGGAGACCCAGTACTTC. Translated, it gives CASNPSGFWETQYF. The full variable domain, in which reference TRBV28 and TRBJ2-5 provide the parts outside the CDR3, is DVKVTQSSRYLVKRTGEKVFLECVQDMDHENMFWYRQDPGLGLRLIYFSYDVKMKEKGDIPEGYSVSREKKERFSLILESASTNQTSMYLCASNPSGFWETQYFGPGTRLLVL.

There are many counts of this clonotype. One end of the junction fails to match germline, which may point to a read error. The chain employs TRBV25-1 and TRBJ2-7, with TRBD1 as a possible D gene (5 bases). The germline V gene encodes CDR1 MGHDK and CDR2 SYGVNS. CDR3 length: 12 residues. CDR3 in amino acids: CASNEGAYEQYF. CDR3 DNA sequence: TGTGCCAGCAATGAAGGGGCCTACGAGCAGTACTTC.

This clonotype was found many times. One end of the junction fails to match germline, which may point to a read error. The rearrangement links TRBV28 to TRBJ2-7, with 12 bases that match TRBD2. This CDR3 is built from 15 residues. Germline loops: CDR1 MDHEN, CDR2 SYDVKM. For the CDR3, the DNA is TGTGCCAGCAGTTCTCTAGCGGGAGGGCCTTACGGGCAGTACTTC. Amino acids: CASSSLAGGPYGQYF.

This clonotype was counted at least ten times. The chain carries TRBV6-2 or TRBV6-3 and TRBJ2-7; the match to TRBD1 covers 7 bases. Germline CDR1 reads MNHEY; CDR2 reads SVGEGT. The CDR3 has 14 residues. V shed 6 bases, J shed 3 bases, and the junction held 8 bases outside the gene matches. The CDR3 is CASRNTGALYEQYF. In DNA, the CDR3 is TGTGCCAGCAGGAACACAGGGGCTCTCTACGAGCAGTACTTC.

Many counts were recorded for this clonotype. The CDR3 loop reads CASSQDQGFRYTF. DNA of the CDR3: TGCGCCAGCAGCCAAGATCAGGGTTTCCGCTACACCTTC. This chain uses TRBV4-1 with TRBJ1-2, with D possibly TRBD1 on 5 matching bases. Germline-derived CDR1 and CDR2 are MGHRA and YSYEKL. The CDR3 sequence is 13 residues long. V shed 0 bases and J shed 9 bases, with 11 bases lying between them.

This clonotype was observed many times. The chain couples TRBV6-1 to TRBJ1-3, with D possibly being TRBD1 (5 bases). The CDR3 has 13 amino acids. The germline gives CDR1 MNHNS, CDR2 SASEGT. Between the trimmed V and J ends, which lost 4 bases and 5 bases, there was a span of 9 bases. Here the CDR3 reads CASSGNRRNTIYF. The CDR3 DNA sequence: TGTGCCAGCAGTGGAAACAGGAGAAACACCATATATTTT.

The gene calls are TRBV6-1 and TRBJ1-1; D call uncertain. CDR3 size: 13 residues. Germline-derived CDR1 and CDR2 are MNHNS and SASEGT. Trimming pared 6 bases from V and 0 bases from J, leaving 8 bases between. In DNA, the CDR3 is TGTGCCAGCAGAAAAAAGGTGAACACTGAAGCTTTCTTT. Protein: CASRKKVNTEAFF.

In its sample, this clonotype was seen many times. The rearrangement links TRBV10-3 to TRBJ2-7, with D possibly TRBD1 on 6 matching bases. The CDR3 consists of 13 residues. Between the trimmed V and J ends, which lost 10 bases and 6 bases, there was a span of 19 bases. Germline V gene sequence: CDR1 ENHRY, CDR2 SYGVKD. CDR3 in amino acids: CATQGNGATEQYF. In DNA form, the CDR3 reads TGTGCCACTCAGGGGAACGGTGCCACCGAGCAGTACTTC.

There are many counts of this clonotype. The chain couples TRBV5-1 to TRBJ2-7; D is unresolved. The V gene's germline CDR1 is SGHRS and CDR2 YFSETQ. This CDR3 is 13 amino acids long. V was clipped by 6 bases and J by 0 bases, with 10 bases between them. As DNA, the CDR3 is TGCGCCAGCACCGTCGACCTCTCCTACGAGCAGTACTTC. This gives the protein CASTVDLSYEQYF.

This clonotype was observed many times. The chain joins TRBV6-5 to TRBJ2-7; D ambiguous. This CDR3 has 11 residues. Between the trimmed V and J ends, which lost 0 bases and 7 bases, there was a span of 4 bases. Germline CDR1 is MNHEY and CDR2 is SVGAGI. The CDR3, as DNA: TGTGCCAGCAGTTACTCGGGGGAGCAGTACTTC. It yields the protein CASSYSGEQYF.

This chain connects TRBV12-3 or TRBV12-4 to TRBJ1-6, with D possibly being TRBD1 (6 bases). This CDR3 comprises 14 residues. V shed 3 bases and J shed 7 bases, with 10 bases lying between them. This chain's CDR3 is CASSFQGLNSPLHF. CDR3 nucleotide sequence: TGTGCCAGCAGTTTTCAGGGGTTAAATTCACCCCTCCACTTT.

This clonotype was seen repeatedly, ten times or more. This chain joins TRBV12-3 or TRBV12-4 and TRBJ1-6; 10 nucleotides match TRBD1. The length of the CDR3 is 20 residues. J gave up 0 bases and V 4 bases, and 12 bases lay outside the gene matches. CDR3 amino acids: CASSSTRDRGHRSYNSPLHF. In DNA form, the CDR3 reads TGTGCCAGCAGTTCGACCCGGGACAGGGGTCATCGCTCCTATAATTCACCCCTCCACTTT.

This clonotype was counted ten times or more. The chain uses TRBV6-2 or TRBV6-3 and TRBJ2-2; TRBD2 matches at 14 bases. Trimming removed 7 bases from V and 4 bases from J; junction bases left unmatched: 8. The CDR3 has 17 residues. In germline, CDR1 is MNHEY, CDR2 SVGEGT. The CDR3 loop is CASTPRLAGGVTGELFF. The DNA of the CDR3 is TGTGCCAGCACCCCCCGACTAGCGGGAGGGGTCACCGGGGAGCTGTTTTTT.

This clonotype was seen at least ten times. This chain joins TRBV6-5 and TRBJ2-5; 7 nucleotides agree with TRBD1. V was clipped by 2 bases and J by 4 bases; unmatched bases: 4. Looked up from germline, CDR1 is MNHEY and CDR2 is SVGAGI. This CDR3 spans 14 amino acids. DNA for the CDR3: TGTGCCAGCAGTTACCCAGGGGGAGCAGAGACCCAGTACTTC. This gives the protein CASSYPGGAETQYF.

Many counts were recorded for this clonotype. The CDR3 here is CASSLIDSQGYEQYF. The CDR3 bases are TGCGCCAGCAGCCTAATAGACAGCCAGGGCTACGAGCAGTACTTC. The chain uses TRBV4-1 and TRBJ2-7; D is perhaps TRBD1 (5 bases). The CDR3 is 15 amino acids. The ends were cut back, 4 bases at V and 3 bases at J, with 16 bases in the middle. CDR1 is MGHRA, CDR2 YSYEKL, per germline.

At least ten counts were recorded for this clonotype. V is TRBV15 and J is TRBJ2-7, with a tentative D call TRBD2 (5 bases). Per the germline V gene, CDR1 is LNHNV and CDR2 is YYDKDF (reference sequence). The CDR3 contains 14 residues. The V end lost 0 bases, the J end lost 3 bases, and 9 bases lay between the germline ends. The CDR3 here is CATSRDQGGYEQYF. CDR3 DNA: TGTGCCACCAGCAGAGATCAAGGAGGCTACGAGCAGTACTTC.

The V gene is TRBV13, the J gene TRBJ2-5; the D is unclear. Germline V gene data show CDR1 as PRHDT and CDR2 as FYEKMQ (reference sequence). The CDR3 totals 13 residues. Trimming took 5 bases from V and 8 from J, leaving 15 bases between them. CDR3 sequence (DNA): TGTGCCAGCAGCCACGGAGACCCCGATACCCAGTACTTC. It yields the protein CASSHGDPDTQYF.

The genes are TRBV6-5 and TRBJ1-2, with D unclear. The CDR3 is 14 residues long. Trimming cost V 0 bases and J 0 bases, with 5 bases left between them. Germline V gives CDR1 MNHEY, CDR2 SVGAGI. CDR3 sequence (DNA): TGTGCCAGCAGTTACTCCCAGGCTAACTATGGCTACACCTTC. Amino acid sequence: CASSYSQANYGYTF.

This clonotype was detected ten times or more. V usage is TRBV6-1 and J usage is TRBJ1-5, with D uncertain. V lost 2 bases to trimming and J lost 4 bases, with 9 bases between them. CDR3 length: 14 residues. Germline CDR1 is MNHNS and CDR2 is SASEGT. This chain's CDR3 is CASSEFWGNQPQHF. In nucleotides, the CDR3 is TGTGCCAGCAGTGAATTCTGGGGAAATCAGCCCCAGCATTTT.

The table lists this clonotype with many counts. The rearrangement uses TRBV2 and TRBJ2-5, with 14 nucleotides matching TRBD2. In germline, CDR1 is SNHLY, CDR2 FYNNEI. V was clipped by 6 bases and J by 5 bases; unmatched bases: 5. The CDR3 consists of 15 residues. In DNA, the CDR3 is TGTGCCAGCAGGCCGGGACTAGCGGGAGTGGAGACCCAGTACTTC. Protein: CASRPGLAGVETQYF.

This clonotype was counted at least ten times. The rearrangement joins TRBV6-2 or TRBV6-3 to TRBJ2-2, with TRBD2 matching 8 bases. V dropped 2 bases and J dropped 2; count of bases not matched to a gene: 10. The CDR3 covers 18 residues. Germline assignment: CDR1 MNHEY and CDR2 SVGEGT. The CDR3 reads CASSYTAASGQNTGELFF. The DNA of the CDR3 is TGTGCCAGCAGTTACACCGCCGCTAGCGGGCAAAACACCGGGGAGCTGTTTTTT.